The rows below give T cell receptor beta chains drawn from one sample of a study of blood T cell repertoires in COVID-19. Clones were sequenced by immunoSEQ multiplex PCR, and TCRdb holds only the in-frame ones, with some missing. This table holds 52,000 or so clones, about nine tenths found once. What was sequenced was peripheral blood. The receptors originated from a woman aged 70-85 years with active COVID-19. Both conserved end residues are part of each CDR3. Each record gives: clone size, J gene, V gene, D gene, CDR3 protein, CDR3 DNA. The D gene is left open where the match is weak. Only part of the rows carry a size: once, few, many, or a class if the clone is expanded.

- | TRBJ1-5 | TRBV27 | - | CASQAGADNQPQHF | TGTGCCAGCCAGGCAGGGGCGGACAATCAGCCCCAGCATTTT
- | TRBJ2-1 | TRBV29-1 | - | CSANSGNSYNEQFF | TGCAGCGCCAATAGCGGTAACTCCTACAATGAGCAGTTCTTC
- | TRBJ2-7 | TRBV5-6 | TRBD1 | CASSWTGTYEQYF | TGTGCCAGCAGCTGGACAGGAACCTACGAGCAGTACTTC
- | TRBJ1-1 | TRBV15 | TRBD1 | CATSRIRELTGAEAFF | TGTGCCACCAGCAGAATAAGGGAGCTGACAGGGGCAGAAGCTTTCTTT
- | TRBJ2-1 | TRBV7-3 | - | CASSSYTDNEQFF | TGTGCCAGCAGCTCCTACACAGACAATGAGCAGTTCTTC
- | TRBJ1-1 | TRBV7-9 | - | CASSLGLAAEAFF | TGTGCCAGCAGCCTCGGACTGGCCGCTGAAGCTTTCTTT
once | TRBJ1-3 | TRBV30 | - | CAWTDTDPGNTIYF | TGTGCCTGGACGGACACAGACCCTGGAAACACCATATATTTT
- | TRBJ2-1 | TRBV5-6 | TRBD2 | CASSSVAGTTSSYNEQFF | TGTGCCAGCAGCTCGGTAGCGGGAACCACGAGCTCCTACAATGAGCAGTTCTTC
- | TRBJ2-2 | TRBV7-6 | - | CASSFRLPGVAGELFF | TGTGCCAGCAGCTTTCGCCTTCCCGGGGTGGCCGGGGAGCTGTTTTTT
- | TRBJ2-3 | TRBV9 | - | CASSVTSTDTQYF | TGTGCCAGCAGCGTGACTAGCACAGATACGCAGTATTTT
- | TRBJ1-1 | TRBV6-5 | - | CASSPGTTNTEAFF | TGTGCCAGCAGTCCTGGGACAACGAACACTGAAGCTTTCTTT
- | TRBJ2-6 | TRBV9 | - | CASGSGFGANVLTF | TGTGCCAGCGGGTCAGGATTTGGGGCCAACGTCCTGACTTTC
- | TRBJ1-2 | TRBV5-4 | - | CASSADSWMGYGYTF | TGTGCCAGCAGCGCGGACAGCTGGATGGGGTATGGCTACACCTTC
- | TRBJ2-1 | TRBV28 | TRBD2 | CASLPGLAGGEQFF | TGTGCCAGTTTACCGGGACTAGCGGGAGGTGAGCAGTTCTTC
- | TRBJ2-1 | TRBV4-1 | - | CASATRNEQFF | TGCGCCAGCGCAACTCGGAATGAGCAGTTCTTC
- | TRBJ2-7 | TRBV19 | - | CASKEGHEQYF | TGTGCCAGTAAGGAGGGCCACGAGCAGTACTTC
- | TRBJ2-2 | TRBV28 | TRBD2 | CASRRYLSGRGTGELFF | TGTGCCAGCCGCCGTTACCTTAGCGGGAGAGGCACCGGGGAGCTGTTTTTT
- | TRBJ2-2 | TRBV9 | - | CASSVSVWGRPNTGELFF | TGTGCCAGCAGCGTCTCAGTGTGGGGCAGGCCGAACACCGGGGAGCTGTTTTTT
- | TRBJ2-7 | TRBV2 | - | CASSQDRSSLEQYF | TGTGCCAGCAGTCAGGACAGATCCTCCCTCGAGCAGTACTTC
- | TRBJ2-1 | TRBV15 | TRBD2 | CATSRDLAGYNEQFF | TGTGCCACCAGCAGAGATCTAGCGGGGTACAATGAGCAGTTCTTC
- | TRBJ1-2 | TRBV28 | TRBD1 | CASTLPGGAYGYTF | TGTGCCAGCACCCTGCCAGGGGGCGCCTATGGCTACACCTTC
- | TRBJ1-6 | TRBV11-2 | TRBD1 | CASSFSGTGHNSPLHF | TGTGCCAGCAGCTTTTCCGGGACAGGCCATAATTCACCCCTCCACTTT
- | TRBJ2-7 | TRBV6-1 | TRBD1 | CASSEGWTGAYEQYF | TGTGCCAGCAGTGAAGGCTGGACAGGGGCCTACGAGCAGTACTTC
- | TRBJ1-4 | TRBV11-2 | - | CASSQRGSNEKLFF | TGTGCCAGCAGCCAAAGGGGGTCTAATGAAAAACTGTTTTTT
few | TRBJ2-7 | TRBV6-1 | - | CASSEIIYEQYF | TGTGCCAGCAGTGAAATTATATACGAGCAGTACTTC
- | TRBJ2-5 | TRBV9 | TRBD2 | CASSRASGQETQYF | TGTGCCAGCAGCCGAGCTAGCGGTCAAGAGACCCAGTACTTC
once | TRBJ2-2 | TRBV30 | - | CAWSVLARDTGELFF | TGTGCCTGGAGTGTACTAGCTCGTGACACCGGGGAGCTGTTTTTT
- | TRBJ2-7 | TRBV9 | TRBD2 | CASSPLWSGKYEQYF | TGTGCCAGCAGCCCCCTTTGGAGCGGGAAATACGAGCAGTACTTC
- | TRBJ2-6 | TRBV12-5 | - | CASGLHPSGANVLTF | TGTGCTAGTGGTTTGCATCCCTCTGGGGCCAACGTCCTGACTTTC
- | TRBJ2-3 | TRBV2 | - | CASSRTDTISTDTQYF | TGTGCCAGCAGCCGGACGGACACGATTAGCACAGATACGCAGTATTTT
- | TRBJ2-3 | TRBV6-5 | - | CASSYGRQGSQSPLF | TGTGCCAGCAGTTACGGTCGGCAGGGGTCACAATCTCCCCTTTTT
few | TRBJ2-7 | TRBV27 | TRBD2 | CASQTSGALYEQYF | TGTGCCAGCCAGACTAGCGGAGCCCTGTACGAGCAGTACTTC
few | TRBJ2-1 | TRBV6-6 | TRBD2 | CASSPSGSQLRFF | TGTGCCAGCAGCCCTAGCGGGAGTCAATTGAGGTTCTTC
- | TRBJ1-5 | TRBV3-1/TRBV3-2 | - | CASSRDIHQPQHF | TGTGCCAGCAGTCGAGACATACATCAGCCCCAGCATTTT
- | TRBJ1-5 | TRBV25-1 | TRBD1 | CAIPYRDSGRRGPQHF | TGTGCCATTCCATACCGGGACAGTGGACGAAGGGGGCCCCAGCATTTT
- | TRBJ1-1 | TRBV9 | TRBD1 | CASSANQGASEAFF | TGTGCCAGCAGCGCCAACCAGGGGGCCTCTGAAGCTTTCTTT
- | TRBJ2-4 | TRBV28 | - | CASSLVGVLAKNIQYF | TGTGCCAGCAGTTTAGTAGGGGTTCTAGCCAAAAACATTCAGTACTTC
- | TRBJ1-2 | TRBV3-1/TRBV3-2 | - | CASSQDFGTNYGYTF | TGTGCCAGCAGCCAAGACTTCGGTACTAACTATGGCTACACCTTC
- | TRBJ1-5 | TRBV18 | - | CASSPPEGGGNQPQHF | TGTGCCAGCTCACCACCGGAGGGTGGAGGCAATCAGCCCCAGCATTTT
- | TRBJ1-1 | TRBV4-1 | TRBD1 | CASSQEGTGNTEAFF | TGCGCCAGCAGCCAAGAAGGGACAGGGAACACTGAAGCTTTCTTT
- | TRBJ2-7 | TRBV28 | - | CASSFTGSLYF | TGTGCCAGCAGTTTCACCGGGAGTCTGTACTTC
few | TRBJ2-3 | TRBV27 | TRBD2 | CASTPASGVSTDTQYF | TGTGCCAGCACCCCGGCTAGCGGAGTAAGCACAGATACGCAGTATTTT
- | TRBJ2-3 | TRBV28 | TRBD2 | CASIAGGSADTQYF | TGTGCCAGCATAGCGGGAGGGTCTGCAGATACGCAGTATTTT
- | TRBJ2-3 | TRBV5-4 | - | CASSLDWTNTDTQYF | TGTGCCAGCAGCTTGGACTGGACTAACACAGATACGCAGTATTTT
- | TRBJ2-1 | TRBV3-1/TRBV3-2 | - | CASSQDVTQSLHEQFF | TGTGCCAGCAGCCAAGACGTGACTCAGTCTCTACATGAGCAGTTCTTC
- | TRBJ2-3 | TRBV28 | TRBD2 | CASTSGSTDTQYF | TGTGCCAGCACTAGCGGGAGCACAGATACGCAGTATTTT
- | TRBJ2-3 | TRBV2 | - | CASSDRIADTQYF | TGTGCCAGCTCTGACAGGATCGCAGATACGCAGTATTTT
- | TRBJ2-3 | TRBV10-3 | TRBD1 | CAISYAGTGGDTQYF | TGTGCCATCAGCTACGCCGGGACAGGCGGAGATACGCAGTATTTT
- | TRBJ2-7 | TRBV6-5 | TRBD2 | CASRLGGEDYEQYF | TGTGCCAGCAGGCTGGGGGGGGAAGACTACGAGCAGTACTTC